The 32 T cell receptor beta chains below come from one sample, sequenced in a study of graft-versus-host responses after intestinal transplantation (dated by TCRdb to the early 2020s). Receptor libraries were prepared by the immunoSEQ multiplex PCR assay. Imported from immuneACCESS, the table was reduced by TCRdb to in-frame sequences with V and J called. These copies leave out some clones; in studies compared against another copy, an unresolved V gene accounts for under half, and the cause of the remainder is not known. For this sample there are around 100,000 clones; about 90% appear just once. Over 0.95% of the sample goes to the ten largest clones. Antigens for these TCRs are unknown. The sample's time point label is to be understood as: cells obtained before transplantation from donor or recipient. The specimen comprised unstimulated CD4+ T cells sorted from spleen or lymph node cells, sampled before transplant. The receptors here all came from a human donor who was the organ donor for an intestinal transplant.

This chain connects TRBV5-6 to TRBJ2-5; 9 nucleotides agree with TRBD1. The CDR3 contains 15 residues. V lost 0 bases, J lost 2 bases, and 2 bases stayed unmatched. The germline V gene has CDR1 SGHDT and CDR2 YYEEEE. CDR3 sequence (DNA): TGTGCCAGCAGCTTGGGACAGGGGGTGCAAGAGACCCAGTACTTC. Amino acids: CASSLGQGVQETQYF. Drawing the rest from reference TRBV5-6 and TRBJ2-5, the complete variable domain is DAGVTQSPTHLIKTRGQQVTLRCSPKSGHDTVSWYQQALGQGPQFIFQYYEEEERQRGNFPDRFSGHQFPNYSSELNVNALLLGDSALYLCASSLGQGVQETQYFGPGTRLLVL.

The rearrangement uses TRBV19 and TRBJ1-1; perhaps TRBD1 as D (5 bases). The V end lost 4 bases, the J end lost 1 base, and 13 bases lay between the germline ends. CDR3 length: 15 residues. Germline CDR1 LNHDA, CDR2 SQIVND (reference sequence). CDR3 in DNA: TGTGCCAGTAGTACCCGGGACTCTAGGAACACTGAAGCTTTCTTT. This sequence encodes CASSTRDSRNTEAFF.

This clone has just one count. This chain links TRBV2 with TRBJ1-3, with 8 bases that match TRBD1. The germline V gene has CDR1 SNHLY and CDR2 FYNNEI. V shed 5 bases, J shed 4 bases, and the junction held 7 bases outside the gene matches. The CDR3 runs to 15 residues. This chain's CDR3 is CASSQGTGAGNTIYF. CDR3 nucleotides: TGTGCCAGCAGTCAAGGGACAGGAGCGGGAAACACCATATATTTT.

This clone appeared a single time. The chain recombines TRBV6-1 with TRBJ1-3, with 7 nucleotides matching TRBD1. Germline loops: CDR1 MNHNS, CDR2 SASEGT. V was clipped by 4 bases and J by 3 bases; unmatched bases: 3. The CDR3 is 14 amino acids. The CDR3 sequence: CASSGQGSGNTIYF. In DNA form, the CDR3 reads TGTGCCAGCAGTGGACAGGGAAGTGGAAACACCATATATTTT.

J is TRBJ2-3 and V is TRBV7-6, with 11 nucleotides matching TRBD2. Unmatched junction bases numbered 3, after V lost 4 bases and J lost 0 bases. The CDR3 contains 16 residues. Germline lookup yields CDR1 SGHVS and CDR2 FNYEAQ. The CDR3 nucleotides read TGTGCCAGCAGCTCCCGACTAGCGGGGAGCACAGATACGCAGTATTTT. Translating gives CASSSRLAGSTDTQYF.

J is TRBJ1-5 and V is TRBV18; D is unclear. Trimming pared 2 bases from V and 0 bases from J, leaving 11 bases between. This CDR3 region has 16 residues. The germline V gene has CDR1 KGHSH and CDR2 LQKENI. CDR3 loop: CASSPGKKGSNQPQHF. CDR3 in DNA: TGTGCCAGCTCACCAGGGAAGAAGGGTAGCAATCAGCCCCAGCATTTT.

The CDR3 loop is CASSWDSLAKNIQYF. CDR3 nucleotide sequence: TGTGCCAGCAGTTGGGACAGTTTAGCCAAAAACATTCAGTACTTC. This sequence joins TRBV28 and TRBJ2-4; 7 bases fit TRBD1. The CDR3 totals 15 residues. Germline V gives CDR1 MDHEN, CDR2 SYDVKM. V gave up 4 bases and J gave up 0 bases; unmatched junction bases: 3.

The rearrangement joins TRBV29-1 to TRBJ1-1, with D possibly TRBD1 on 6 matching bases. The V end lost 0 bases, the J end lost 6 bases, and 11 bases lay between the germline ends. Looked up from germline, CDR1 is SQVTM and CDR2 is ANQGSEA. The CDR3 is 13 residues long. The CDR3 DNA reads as TGCAGCGTTGAAGACAGGGGTTTCGCTGAAGCTTTCTTT. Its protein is CSVEDRGFAEAFF.

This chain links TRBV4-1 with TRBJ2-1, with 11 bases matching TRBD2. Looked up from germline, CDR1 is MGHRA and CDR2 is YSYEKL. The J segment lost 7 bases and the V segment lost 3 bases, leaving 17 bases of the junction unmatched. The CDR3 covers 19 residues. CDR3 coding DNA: TGCGCCAGCAGCCACACGACTAGCGGGGTAGGCCAACGTACAAATGAGCAGTTCTTC. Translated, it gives CASSHTTSGVGQRTNEQFF.

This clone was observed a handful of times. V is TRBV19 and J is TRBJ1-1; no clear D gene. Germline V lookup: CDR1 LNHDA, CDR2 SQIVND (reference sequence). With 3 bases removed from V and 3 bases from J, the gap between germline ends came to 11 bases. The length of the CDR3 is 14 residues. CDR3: CASSMEGRYTEAFF. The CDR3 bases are TGTGCCAGTAGTATGGAGGGTAGGTACACTGAAGCTTTCTTT.

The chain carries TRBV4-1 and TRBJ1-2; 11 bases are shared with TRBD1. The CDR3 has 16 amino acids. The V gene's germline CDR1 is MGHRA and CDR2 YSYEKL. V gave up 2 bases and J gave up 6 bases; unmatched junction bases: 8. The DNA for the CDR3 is TGCGCCAGCAGCCAACCTCAGAGGGACAGGGGGAATGGCTACACCTTC. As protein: CASSQPQRDRGNGYTF.

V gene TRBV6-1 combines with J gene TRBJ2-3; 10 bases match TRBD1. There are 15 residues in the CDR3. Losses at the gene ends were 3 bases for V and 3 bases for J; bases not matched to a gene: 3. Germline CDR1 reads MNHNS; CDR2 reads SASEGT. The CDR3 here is CASSDADRGTDTQYF. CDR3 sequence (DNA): TGTGCCAGCAGTGACGCGGACAGGGGGACAGATACGCAGTATTTT.

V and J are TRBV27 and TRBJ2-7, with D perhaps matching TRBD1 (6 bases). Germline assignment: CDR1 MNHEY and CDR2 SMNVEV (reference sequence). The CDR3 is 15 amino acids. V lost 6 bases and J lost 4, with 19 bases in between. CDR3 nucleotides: TGTGCCAGCAGGCTCCTCGGGACAAAGACTTACGAGCAGTACTTC. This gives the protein CASRLLGTKTYEQYF.

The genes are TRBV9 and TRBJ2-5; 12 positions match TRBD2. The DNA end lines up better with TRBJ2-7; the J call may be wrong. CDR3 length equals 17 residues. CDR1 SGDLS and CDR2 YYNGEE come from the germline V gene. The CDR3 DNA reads TGTGCCAGCAGCGTAGCCCCGGGACTAGCGGGCGGCTACGAGCAGTACTTC. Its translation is CASSVAPGLAGGYEQYF.

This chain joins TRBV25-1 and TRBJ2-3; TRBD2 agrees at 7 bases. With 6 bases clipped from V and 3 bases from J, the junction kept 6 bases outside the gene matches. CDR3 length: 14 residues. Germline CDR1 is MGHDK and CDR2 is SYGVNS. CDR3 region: CASSYWGGTDTQYF. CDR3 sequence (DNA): TGTGCCAGCAGCTATTGGGGGGGGACAGATACGCAGTATTTT. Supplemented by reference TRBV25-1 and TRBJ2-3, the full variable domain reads EADIYQTPRYLVIGTGKKITLECSQTMGHDKMYWYQQDPGMELHLIHYSYGVNSTEKGDLSSESTVSRIRTEHFPLTLESARPSHTSQYLCASSYWGGTDTQYFGPGTRLTVL.

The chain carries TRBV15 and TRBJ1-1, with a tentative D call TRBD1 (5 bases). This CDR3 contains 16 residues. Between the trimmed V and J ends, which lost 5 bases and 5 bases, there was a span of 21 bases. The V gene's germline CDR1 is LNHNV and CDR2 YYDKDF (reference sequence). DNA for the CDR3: TGTGCCACCAGCTCCTACCCCCAGGGAATTGGGACTGAAGCTTTCTTT. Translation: CATSSYPQGIGTEAFF.

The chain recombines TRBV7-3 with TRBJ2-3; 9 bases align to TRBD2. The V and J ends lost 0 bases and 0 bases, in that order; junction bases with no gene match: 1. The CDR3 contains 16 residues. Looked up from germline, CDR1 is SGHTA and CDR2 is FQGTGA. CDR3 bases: TGTGCCAGCAGCTTAACAGGACTAGCGAGCACAGATACGCAGTATTTT. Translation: CASSLTGLASTDTQYF.

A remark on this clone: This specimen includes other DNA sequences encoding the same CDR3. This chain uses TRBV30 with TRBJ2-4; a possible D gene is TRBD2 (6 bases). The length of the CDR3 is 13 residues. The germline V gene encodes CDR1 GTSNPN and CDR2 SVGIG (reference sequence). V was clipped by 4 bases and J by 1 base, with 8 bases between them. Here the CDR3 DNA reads TGTGCCTGGACTGGGGGGGCCAAAAACATTCAGTACTTC. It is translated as CAWTGGAKNIQYF.

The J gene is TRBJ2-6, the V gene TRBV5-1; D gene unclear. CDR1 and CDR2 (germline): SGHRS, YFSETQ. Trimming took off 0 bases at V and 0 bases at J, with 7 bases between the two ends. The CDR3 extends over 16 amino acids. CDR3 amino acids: CASSLVIGSGANVLTF. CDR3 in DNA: TGCGCCAGCAGCTTGGTTATAGGCTCTGGGGCCAACGTCCTGACTTTC.

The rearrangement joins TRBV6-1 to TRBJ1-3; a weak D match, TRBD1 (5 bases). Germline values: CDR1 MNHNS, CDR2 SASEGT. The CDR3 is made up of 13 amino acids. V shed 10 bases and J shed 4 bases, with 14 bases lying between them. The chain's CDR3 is CAITQGPGNTIYF. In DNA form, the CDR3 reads TGTGCCATCACCCAGGGCCCGGGAAACACCATATATTTT.

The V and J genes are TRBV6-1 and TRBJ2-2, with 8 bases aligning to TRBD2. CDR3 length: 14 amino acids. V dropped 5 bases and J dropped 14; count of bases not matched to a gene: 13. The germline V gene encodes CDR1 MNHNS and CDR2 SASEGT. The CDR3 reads CASSPREGRIVLFF. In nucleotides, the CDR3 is TGTGCCAGCAGTCCCCGGGAGGGTAGGATCGTACTGTTTTTT.

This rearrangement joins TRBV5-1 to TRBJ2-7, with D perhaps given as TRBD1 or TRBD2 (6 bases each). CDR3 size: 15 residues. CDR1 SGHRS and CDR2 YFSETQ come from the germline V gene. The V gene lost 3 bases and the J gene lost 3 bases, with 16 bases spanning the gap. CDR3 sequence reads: CASSSGAIANYEQYF. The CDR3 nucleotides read TGCGCCAGCAGCTCGGGGGCTATTGCAAACTACGAGCAGTACTTC. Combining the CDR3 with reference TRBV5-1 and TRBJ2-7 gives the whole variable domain KAGVTQTPRYLIKTRGQQVTLSCSPISGHRSVSWYQQTPGQGLQFLFEYFSETQRNKGNFPGRFSGRQFSNSRSEMNVSTLELGDSALYLCASSSGAIANYEQYFGPGTRLTVT.

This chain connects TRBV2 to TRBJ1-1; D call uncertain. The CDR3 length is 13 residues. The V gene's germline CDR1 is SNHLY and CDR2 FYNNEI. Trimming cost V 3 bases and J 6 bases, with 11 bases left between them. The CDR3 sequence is CASSERGRAEAFF. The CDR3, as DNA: TGTGCCAGCAGTGAGCGGGGTCGGGCTGAAGCTTTCTTT.

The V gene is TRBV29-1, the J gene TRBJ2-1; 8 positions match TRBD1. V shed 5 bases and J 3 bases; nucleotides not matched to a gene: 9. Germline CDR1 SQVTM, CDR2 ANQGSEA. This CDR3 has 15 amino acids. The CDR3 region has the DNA TGCAGCGTTTTTACAAACAGGGGGTACTACAATGAGCAGTTCTTC. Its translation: CSVFTNRGYYNEQFF.

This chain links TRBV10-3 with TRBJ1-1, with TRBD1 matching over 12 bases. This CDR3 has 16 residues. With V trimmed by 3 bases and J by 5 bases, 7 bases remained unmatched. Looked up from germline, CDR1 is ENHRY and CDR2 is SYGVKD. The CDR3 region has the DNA TGTGCCATCAGTGACGGGACAGGGGGCTTCCTTACTGAAGCTTTCTTT. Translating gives CAISDGTGGFLTEAFF.

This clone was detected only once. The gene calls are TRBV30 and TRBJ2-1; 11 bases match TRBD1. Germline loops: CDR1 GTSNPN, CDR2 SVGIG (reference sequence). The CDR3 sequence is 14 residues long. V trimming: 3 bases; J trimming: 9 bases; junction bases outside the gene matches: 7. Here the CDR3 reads CAWRRTGGRGEQFF. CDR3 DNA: TGTGCCTGGAGAAGGACAGGGGGCCGGGGTGAGCAGTTCTTC.

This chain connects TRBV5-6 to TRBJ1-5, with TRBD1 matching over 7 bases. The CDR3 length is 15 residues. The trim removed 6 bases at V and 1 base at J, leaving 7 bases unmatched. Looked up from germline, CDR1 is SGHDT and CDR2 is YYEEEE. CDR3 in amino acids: CASTSWGQSNQPQHF. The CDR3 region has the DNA TGTGCCAGCACCTCCTGGGGACAGAGCAATCAGCCCCAGCATTTT.

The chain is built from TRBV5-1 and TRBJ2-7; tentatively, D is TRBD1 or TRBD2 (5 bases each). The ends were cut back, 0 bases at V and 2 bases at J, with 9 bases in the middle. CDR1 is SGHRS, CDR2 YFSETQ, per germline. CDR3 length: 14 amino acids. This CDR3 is CASSLEGTPYEQYF. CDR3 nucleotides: TGCGCCAGCAGCTTGGAGGGGACCCCCTACGAGCAGTACTTC.

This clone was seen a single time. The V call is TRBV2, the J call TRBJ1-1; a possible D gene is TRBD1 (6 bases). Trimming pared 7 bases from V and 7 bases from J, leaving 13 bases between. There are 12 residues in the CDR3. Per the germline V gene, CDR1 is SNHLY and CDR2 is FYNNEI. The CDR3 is CASTGGGLEAFF. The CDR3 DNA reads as TGTGCCAGCACTGGGGGGGGGCTTGAAGCTTTCTTT.

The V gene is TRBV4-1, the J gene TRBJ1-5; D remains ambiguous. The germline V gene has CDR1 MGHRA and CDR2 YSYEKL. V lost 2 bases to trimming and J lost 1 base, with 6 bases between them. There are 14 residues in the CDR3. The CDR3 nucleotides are TGCGCCAGCAGCCAATACACCAGCAATCAGCCCCAGCATTTT. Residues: CASSQYTSNQPQHF.

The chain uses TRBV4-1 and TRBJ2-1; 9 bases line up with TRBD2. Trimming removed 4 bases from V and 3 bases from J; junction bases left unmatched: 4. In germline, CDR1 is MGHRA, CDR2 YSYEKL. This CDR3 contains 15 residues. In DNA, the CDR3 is TGCGCCAGCAGCCTGGTGACTAGCGGCTACAATGAGCAGTTCTTC. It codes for CASSLVTSGYNEQFF.

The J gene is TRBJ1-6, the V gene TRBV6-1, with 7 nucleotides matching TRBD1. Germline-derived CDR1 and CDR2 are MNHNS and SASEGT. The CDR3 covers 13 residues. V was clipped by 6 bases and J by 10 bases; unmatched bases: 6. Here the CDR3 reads CASRGQGGSPLHF. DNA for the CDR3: TGTGCCAGCAGGGGGCAGGGGGGATCACCCCTCCACTTT.